The 14 T cell receptor beta chains reported below all come from one sample, sequenced in a study of T cells after yellow fever vaccination. TCRdb reanalysed the 5' RACE reads using MiXCR and keeps one entry per CDR3 protein. Here the sample spans 300,000 or so distinct CDR3 sequences, roughly 6.8% being singletons. The input for sequencing was PBMCs, taken more than 40 days after the first yellow fever vaccination. Source of these receptors: a young man who received the YFV17D yellow fever vaccine.

About this clonotype: A read error may produce the germline difference seen at one junction end. V and J are TRBV6-5 and TRBJ1-4; D is undetermined. This CDR3 comprises 16 residues. Germline CDR1 is MNHEY and CDR2 is SVGAGI. In DNA form, the CDR3 reads TGTGCCAGCAGTTACTCGATTCGCAGTTTGAATGAAAAACTGCTTTTT. Translating it yields CASSYSIRSLNEKLLF.

Many counts were recorded for this clonotype. This chain uses TRBV29-1 with TRBJ2-3; 9 bases line up with TRBD1. This CDR3 is built from 16 residues. The V and J ends lost 6 bases and 3 bases, in that order; junction bases with no gene match: 13. Germline assignment: CDR1 SQVTM and CDR2 ANQGSEA. CDR3 sequence reads: CSVTHPDRGVTDTQYF. The CDR3 coding sequence is TGCAGCGTCACCCACCCTGACAGGGGGGTAACAGATACGCAGTATTTT.

This clonotype was detected a few times. The chain is built from TRBV12-3 or TRBV12-4 and TRBJ1-5, with no clear D. Trimming left V 3 bases short and J 12 bases short, with 12 bases between. The length of the CDR3 is 12 residues. DNA for the CDR3: TGTGCCAGCAGTTTCGAGTCTGGGGTCCAGCATTTT. Translation gives CASSFESGVQHF.

This clonotype turned up a few times. CDR3 DNA: TGCAGCGTTGAAGGAGGGGACAGCCATGGCTACACCTTC. Its protein product is CSVEGGDSHGYTF. The V and J genes are TRBV29-1 and TRBJ1-2; 7 nucleotides match TRBD1. The trim removed 1 base at V and 6 bases at J, leaving 5 bases unmatched. The CDR3 spans 13 residues. Germline lookup yields CDR1 SQVTM and CDR2 ANQGSEA.

The chain employs TRBV7-8 and TRBJ2-5; D not certain. CDR1 is SGHVS and CDR2 is FQNEAQ in the germline V gene. V was shortened by 5 bases and J by 7 bases, with 17 bases between the two germline ends. The CDR3 covers 14 residues. CDR3 sequence (DNA): TGTGCCAGCAGCCCAGCGATCGGTGTTCTGACCCAGTACTTC. Its protein product is CASSPAIGVLTQYF.

Many counts were recorded for this clonotype. The V call is TRBV7-2, the J call TRBJ2-5; a possible D gene is TRBD1 (5 bases). Germline CDR1 is SGHTA and CDR2 is FQGNSA. V gave up 0 bases and J gave up 6 bases, with 8 bases separating them. The CDR3 consists of 13 residues. The CDR3 spells CASSLAGAQTQYF. CDR3 nucleotide sequence: TGTGCCAGCAGCTTAGCAGGGGCACAGACCCAGTACTTC.

In this sample, this clonotype turned up many times. The chain has TRBV7-6 and TRBJ2-1, with D unclear. Trimming pared 5 bases from V and 7 bases from J, leaving 9 bases between. This CDR3 contains 12 residues. From germline, CDR1 is SGHVS and CDR2 FNYEAQ. The CDR3 reads CASSQIGNEQFF. The CDR3 nucleotides are TGTGCCAGCAGCCAAATAGGAAATGAGCAGTTCTTC.

This clonotype was counted between two and nine times. The gene calls are TRBV12-3 or TRBV12-4 and TRBJ2-5; D is uncertain. Trimming took 7 bases from V and 5 from J, leaving 11 bases between them. The CDR3 has 12 residues. The CDR3 region has the DNA TGTGCCAGCACCCCTCAGTTGGAGACCCAGTACTTC. Translating gives CASTPQLETQYF.

As to this clonotype: An end of the junction does not agree with germline; a read error may underlie this. V is TRBV27 and J is TRBJ2-6; D perhaps matches TRBD1 (5 bases). The CDR3 consists of 15 residues. Germline lookup yields CDR1 MNHEY and CDR2 SMNVEV (reference sequence). The DNA for the CDR3 is TGTGCCAGCAGTTTAGTCAGGGCTGGGGCCAACCTCCTGACTTTC. Translated, it gives CASSLVRAGANLLTF.

This chain uses TRBV5-1 with TRBJ1-2; 8 nucleotides agree with TRBD1. After removal of 0 bases from V and 6 bases from J, the junction contained 10 bases not matched to a gene. This CDR3 has 16 residues. CDR1 and CDR2 (germline): SGHRS, YFSETQ. DNA for the CDR3: TGCGCCAGCAGCTTGGCCCAGGGGGCGAGGAGTGATGGCTACACCTTC. Residues: CASSLAQGARSDGYTF.

The chain links TRBV20-1 to TRBJ1-5, with 8 bases identical to TRBD1. J lost 7 bases, V lost 4 bases, and 3 bases had no gene match. Germline assignment: CDR1 DFQATT and CDR2 SNEGSKA (reference sequence). The CDR3 is made up of 12 amino acids. The CDR3 spells CSANTGGQPQHF. CDR3 DNA sequence: TGCAGTGCTAATACAGGGGGACAGCCCCAGCATTTT.

This clonotype showed up just a few times. The rearrangement links TRBV5-1 to TRBJ1-1; tentatively, D is TRBD1 (6 bases). Germline CDR1 SGHRS, CDR2 YFSETQ. CDR3 size: 15 residues. Deletions cut 3 bases from V and 1 base from J, with 13 bases between. The CDR3 loop reads CASSSQGTANTEAFF. The CDR3 region has the DNA TGCGCCAGCAGCTCCCAGGGGACTGCGAACACTGAAGCTTTCTTT.

This clonotype was seen a handful of times. The chain uses TRBV20-1 and TRBJ1-2; D uncertain. V lost 3 bases and J lost 0, with 5 bases in between. The V gene's germline CDR1 is DFQATT and CDR2 SNEGSKA (reference sequence). CDR3 size: 12 residues. The CDR3 sequence: CSARGSNYGYTF. In DNA, the CDR3 is TGCAGTGCTAGGGGGTCTAACTATGGCTACACCTTC.

CDR3 DNA: TGTGCCAGCAGCTCCAACAGTTATAGCAATCAGCCCCAGCATTTT. It translates to CASSSNSYSNQPQHF. The chain is built from TRBV7-8 and TRBJ1-5; D not resolved. The germline V and J ends were trimmed by 4 bases and 0 bases, with 10 bases remaining between them. CDR1 and CDR2 (germline): SGHVS, FQNEAQ. The CDR3 sequence is 15 residues long. Filled out from reference TRBV7-8 and TRBJ1-5, the complete variable domain reads GAGVSQSPRYKVAKRGQDVALRCDPISGHVSLFWYQQALGQGPEFLTYFQNEAQLDKSGLPSDRFFAERPEGSVSTLKIQRTQQEDSAVYLCASSSNSYSNQPQHFGDGTRLSIL.